These 18 T cell receptor beta chains were sequenced from one sample in a study of human T cells and chemical hapten exposure. TCRdb independently ran MiXCR on the RACE reads; one entry per CDR3 protein. The data show approximately 46,000 distinct CDR3 sequences, approximately 9.6% seen once. Time point denoted: patch test 2, 6 weeks after DPC sensitization. Regarding treatment: therapeutic diphenylcyclopropenone sensitization with weekly scalp DPC. Extraction of total RNA was performed on unfractionated whole blood. The sequences come from whole blood, collected in connection with sensitization to the hapten diphenylcyclopropenone (DPC). These receptors came from a woman in her twenties or thirties with alopecia areata. Some clones in this sample may be carry-over from other donors' samples.

Only a few counts were recorded for this clonotype. This sequence joins TRBV5-4 and TRBJ2-3, with 9 nucleotides matching TRBD1. This CDR3 region has 15 residues. The J segment lost 4 bases and the V segment lost 0 bases, leaving 3 bases of the junction unmatched. Germline V lookup: CDR1 SGHNT, CDR2 YYREEE (reference sequence). CDR3 in amino acids: CASSLDRGRADTQYF. The CDR3 DNA is TGTGCCAGCAGCTTGGACAGGGGGCGAGCAGATACGCAGTATTTT.

This sequence joins TRBV28 and TRBJ1-2; D possibly corresponds to TRBD1 (5 bases). The length of the CDR3 is 13 residues. Trimming cost V 5 bases and J 6 bases, with 13 bases left between them. Per germline, CDR1 MDHEN and CDR2 SYDVKM. The CDR3 DNA is TGTGCCAGCAGTCCGATTAGGGGCAATGGCTACACCTTC. The encoded protein is CASSPIRGNGYTF.

Only a few counts were recorded for this clonotype. V gene TRBV24-1 combines with J gene TRBJ2-1, with D unresolved. Between the trimmed V and J ends, which lost 6 bases and 10 bases, there was a span of 9 bases. Germline-derived CDR1 and CDR2 are KGHDR and SFDVKD. CDR3 length equals 11 residues. CDR3 amino acids: CATSTASEQFF. CDR3 bases: TGTGCCACCAGTACAGCAAGCGAGCAGTTCTTC.

The chain links TRBV10-3 to TRBJ2-5, with 7 bases that match TRBD1. The CDR3 runs 13 residues. Losses at the gene ends were 11 bases for V and 5 bases for J; bases not matched to a gene: 11. From germline, CDR1 is ENHRY and CDR2 SYGVKD. CDR3: CAVRRQGLETQYF. CDR3 nucleotides: TGTGCCGTTCGTCGACAGGGTTTGGAGACCCAGTACTTC.

At least ten counts were recorded for this clonotype. V and J are TRBV7-2 and TRBJ1-1; D not resolved. The CDR3 has 13 residues. Trimming removed 4 bases at V and 4 bases at J, with 10 bases between. CDR1 is SGHTA, CDR2 FQGNSA, per germline. The CDR3 DNA sequence: TGTGCCAGCAGCTCAGGACTTTTCACTGAAGCTTTCTTT. It is translated as CASSSGLFTEAFF. Drawing the rest from reference TRBV7-2 and TRBJ1-1, the complete variable domain is GAGVSQSPSNKVTEKGKDVELRCDPISGHTALYWYRQSLGQGLEFLIYFQGNSAPDKSGLPSDRFSAERTGGSVSTLTIQRTQQEDSAVYLCASSSGLFTEAFFGQGTRLTVV.

V usage is TRBV2 and J usage is TRBJ2-7, with no clear D. CDR1 is SNHLY and CDR2 is FYNNEI in the germline V gene. Trimming removed 6 bases from V and 2 bases from J, with 14 bases in between. The CDR3 runs to 14 residues. The CDR3 loop reads CASSLTRITYEQYF. The CDR3, as DNA: TGTGCCAGCAGCTTAACCCGGATAACCTACGAGCAGTACTTC.

The rearrangement joins TRBV12-3 or TRBV12-4 to TRBJ2-1, with unresolved D. Trimming took 6 bases from V and 10 from J, leaving 10 bases between them. The CDR3 runs to 11 residues. CDR3 DNA sequence: TGTGCCAGCAGCAAGAGCTACGAGCAGTTCTTC. Its protein is CASSKSYEQFF.

The V gene is TRBV5-1, the J gene TRBJ2-7; D is ambiguous. The CDR3 extends over 14 amino acids. Trimming took off 4 bases at V and 5 bases at J, with 16 bases between the two ends. The germline V gene has CDR1 SGHRS and CDR2 YFSETQ. The CDR3 loop is CASSQGKGFNEQYF. CDR3 nucleotides: TGCGCCAGCAGCCAAGGCAAAGGGTTCAACGAGCAGTACTTC.

This clonotype turned up a few times. The chain combines TRBV2 with TRBJ1-6; D is unresolved. The CDR3 is 12 amino acids. Germline V CDR1 and CDR2: SNHLY, FYNNEI. Trimming removed 8 bases at V and 6 bases at J, with 8 bases between. The DNA for the CDR3 is TGTGCCAGCCGGCGGTTTAATTCACCCCTCCACTTT. This translates into CASRRFNSPLHF.

This clonotype was observed a few times. The V call is TRBV4-3, the J call TRBJ2-3, with D unclear. Trimming pared 0 bases from V and 7 bases from J, leaving 8 bases between. CDR3 length: 13 amino acids. Germline CDR1 LGHNA, CDR2 YSLEER. In DNA, the CDR3 is TGCGCCAGCAGCCAAGAACCGAGACATACGCAGTATTTT. Translation gives CASSQEPRHTQYF.

There are many counts of this clonotype. V usage is TRBV6-4 and J usage is TRBJ2-3, with unresolved D. Trimming stripped 2 bases from V and 0 bases from J, with 9 bases between. Looked up from germline, CDR1 is MRHNA and CDR2 is SNTAGT. The CDR3 is 15 residues long. The CDR3 sequence: CASSDGVASTDTQYF. For the CDR3, the DNA is TGTGCCAGCAGTGACGGGGTTGCTAGCACAGATACGCAGTATTTT.

This clonotype appeared a few times. V is TRBV7-2 and J is TRBJ2-2; D not certain. The V end was cut by 0 bases, the J end by 4 bases, with 6 bases between. The CDR3 is made up of 14 amino acids. CDR1 and CDR2 from the germline V gene are SGHTA and FQGNSA. The CDR3 region is CASSLAKPTGELFF. For the CDR3, the DNA is TGTGCCAGCAGCTTAGCAAAGCCCACCGGGGAGCTGTTTTTT. The variable domain in full, completed from reference TRBV7-2 and TRBJ2-2, reads GAGVSQSPSNKVTEKGKDVELRCDPISGHTALYWYRQSLGQGLEFLIYFQGNSAPDKSGLPSDRFSAERTGGSVSTLTIQRTQQEDSAVYLCASSLAKPTGELFFGEGSRLTVL.

V is TRBV4-1 and J is TRBJ1-1; D uncertain. The V and J ends lost 1 base and 2 bases respectively, with 5 bases between them. The germline V gene has CDR1 MGHRA and CDR2 YSYEKL. The CDR3 runs to 13 residues. The CDR3 here is CASSQGVNTEAFF. CDR3 DNA sequence: TGCGCCAGCAGCCAAGGAGTAAACACTGAAGCTTTCTTT.

This clonotype was picked up many times. The chain employs TRBV10-2 and TRBJ2-1, with 13 bases identical to TRBD2. J gave up 4 bases and V 10 bases, and 7 bases lay outside the gene matches. The CDR3 is 15 amino acids. Germline-derived CDR1 and CDR2 are WSHSY and SAAADI. The CDR3: CATTSGGAKYNEQFF. CDR3 in DNA: TGCGCCACCACTAGCGGGGGGGCCAAGTACAATGAGCAGTTCTTC.

This clonotype was seen at least ten times. The rearrangement uses TRBV7-8 and TRBJ2-5, with D tentatively TRBD2 (6 bases). The CDR3 extends over 13 amino acids. Germline V gives CDR1 SGHVS, CDR2 FQNEAQ. V was trimmed by 4 bases and J by 8 bases, leaving 14 bases between them. The CDR3 nucleotides read TGTGCCAGCAGCTCGGGACTGCAGAACACCCAGTACTTC. This codes for CASSSGLQNTQYF.

This clonotype has at least ten counts. This chain joins TRBV7-2 and TRBJ2-5; 11 bases align to TRBD2. The junction had 5 bases not matched to a gene; V was cut back by 5 bases and J by 3 bases. Germline CDR1 and CDR2: SGHTA and FQGNSA. The CDR3 loop spans 15 amino acids. The DNA for the CDR3 is TGTGCCAGCAGCCCCCAGGGACTAGCGGAAGAGACCCAGTACTTC. Its translation is CASSPQGLAEETQYF.

This clonotype appeared a few times. V gene TRBV5-4 combines with J gene TRBJ2-3; 7 bases are shared with TRBD2. The J segment lost 2 bases and the V segment lost 0 bases, leaving 6 bases of the junction unmatched. The CDR3 length is 16 residues. Germline values: CDR1 SGHNT, CDR2 YYREEE (reference sequence). The chain's CDR3 is CASSLEPSGDTDTQYF. CDR3 in DNA: TGTGCCAGCAGCTTGGAGCCTAGCGGAGACACAGATACGCAGTATTTT.

There are a few counts of this clonotype. The chain couples TRBV7-3 to TRBJ1-1, with D uncertain. The CDR3 contains 12 residues. V was cut by 5 bases and J by 8 bases, with 12 bases left in between. Germline V lookup: CDR1 SGHTA, CDR2 FQGTGA. CDR3 nucleotides: TGTGCCAGCAGCGGCGGGTCAGAGGAAGCTTTCTTT. Translating gives CASSGGSEEAFF.